A single sample gave rise to the 17 T cell receptor beta chains below, sequenced in a study of radiation and T cells in renal cell carcinoma. TCRdb keeps only in-frame clones here, not all; method: immunoSEQ multiplex PCR. The sample holds about 95,000 clones, about 88% seen once. This sample's time point: baseline pretreatment blood. Treatment meaning: 15 Gy SBRT to primary tumor, nephrectomy 4 weeks later. The source was blood, collected from a patient whose treatment included radiotherapy and nephrectomy. The receptors originated from a man aged 50 to 59 with renal cell carcinoma.

The chain recombines TRBV7-8 with TRBJ1-5; D unclear. CDR1 SGHVS and CDR2 FQNEAQ come from the germline V gene. V was pared by 1 base and J by 2 bases, with 9 bases between. This CDR3 region has 15 residues. Here the CDR3 DNA reads TGTGCCAGCAGCTTAGGAGCCGGGGGCAATCAGCCCCAGCATTTT. It is translated as CASSLGAGGNQPQHF.

The CDR3 protein is CASNALSSYNEQFF. For the CDR3, the DNA is TGTGCCAGCAACGCACTCAGCTCCTACAATGAGCAGTTCTTC. The rearrangement links TRBV2 to TRBJ2-1, with D unclear. Trimming stripped 7 bases from V and 0 bases from J, with 10 bases between. The V gene's germline CDR1 is SNHLY and CDR2 FYNNEI. This CDR3 has 14 amino acids.

This rearrangement joins TRBV29-1 to TRBJ2-7; TRBD1 agrees at 7 bases. V lost 8 bases, J lost 2 bases, and 9 bases stayed unmatched. The germline CDR1 and CDR2 sequences are SQVTM and ANQGSEA. This CDR3 has 13 residues. The CDR3 DNA sequence: TGCAGCCACGGTGGGACAGCCGCCTACGAGCAGTACTTC. Its protein is CSHGGTAAYEQYF.

The rearrangement uses TRBV27 and TRBJ2-1; 11 bases align to TRBD2. J was trimmed by 9 bases and V by 4 bases; bases with no gene match: 8. CDR1 is MNHEY and CDR2 is SMNVEV in the germline V gene (reference sequence). This CDR3 spans 15 amino acids. The CDR3 nucleotides are TGTGCCAGCAGTTCACTAGCGGGAGTTCGAAGTGAGCAGTTCTTC. This encodes CASSSLAGVRSEQFF.

The chain's CDR3 is CASSADFPKYEQYF. The CDR3 DNA reads TGTGCCAGCAGCGCAGATTTTCCGAAATACGAGCAGTACTTC. The J gene is TRBJ2-7, the V gene TRBV5-4; the D is unclear. This CDR3 has 14 amino acids. V lost 4 bases, J lost 4 bases, and 15 bases lay in between. CDR1 is SGHNT, CDR2 YYREEE, per germline (reference sequence).

This clone turned up a few times. The chain has TRBV30 and TRBJ1-1; 7 bases are a match to TRBD1. The junction had 6 bases not matched to a gene; V was cut back by 2 bases and J by 3 bases. CDR3 length: 14 residues. Germline V gives CDR1 GTSNPN, CDR2 SVGIG (reference sequence). CDR3 residues: CAWSSTTGDTEAFF. The CDR3 DNA reads as TGTGCCTGGAGTTCGACTACAGGGGACACTGAAGCTTTCTTT.

The V and J genes are TRBV5-1 and TRBJ1-2; D is uncertain. The V and J ends lost 0 bases and 3 bases respectively, with 12 bases between them. This CDR3 is 15 amino acids long. Per germline, CDR1 SGHRS and CDR2 YFSETQ. CDR3 sequence: CASSLEAGSYYGYTF. CDR3 coding DNA: TGCGCCAGCAGCTTGGAGGCAGGAAGCTACTATGGCTACACCTTC.

The genes are TRBV7-9 and TRBJ2-2; D gene uncertain. From germline, CDR1 is SEHNR and CDR2 FQNEAQ (reference sequence). The CDR3 sequence is 16 residues long. Trimming left V 6 bases short and J 0 bases short, with 14 bases between. The CDR3 coding sequence is TGTGCCAGCAGAGTTTTTGGCACCTCGAACACCGGGGAGCTGTTTTTT. It codes for CASRVFGTSNTGELFF.

The CDR3 spells CASSYQGAAEQYF. CDR3 DNA sequence: TGTGCCAGCAGTTACCAGGGGGCGGCTGAGCAGTACTTC. The V and J genes are TRBV6-5 and TRBJ2-7; TRBD1 aligns across 8 bases. The germline V gene has CDR1 MNHEY and CDR2 SVGAGI. This CDR3 has 13 amino acids. Trimming at V came to 2 bases and at J to 7 bases, leaving 4 bases not matched to a gene.

The CDR3 nucleotides are TGCGCCAGCAGCCAAGCCCGCCTAGCGATGGGGACTAGCACAGATACGCAGTATTTT. The encoded protein is CASSQARLAMGTSTDTQYF. The chain combines TRBV4-1 with TRBJ2-3, with a possible D match to TRBD2 (6 bases). The CDR3 loop spans 19 amino acids. Per germline, CDR1 MGHRA and CDR2 YSYEKL. The V end lost 1 base, the J end lost 0 bases, and 20 bases lay between the germline ends.

This sequence joins TRBV18 and TRBJ2-4, with D uncertain. The CDR3 sequence is 16 residues long. Germline assignment: CDR1 KGHSH and CDR2 LQKENI. V shed 3 bases and J shed 0 bases, with 12 bases lying between them. CDR3 protein: CASSPRTDLAKNIQYF. The CDR3, as DNA: TGTGCCAGCTCACCTCGGACGGACCTAGCCAAAAACATTCAGTACTTC. Drawing the rest from reference TRBV18 and TRBJ2-4, the complete variable domain is NAGVMQNPRHLVRRRGQEARLRCSPMKGHSHVYWYRQLPEEGLKFMVYLQKENIIDESGMPKERFSAEFPKEGPSILRIQQVVRGDSAAYFCASSPRTDLAKNIQYFGAGTRLSVL.

This clone appeared a few times. V and J are TRBV4-1 and TRBJ1-2, with unresolved D. The germline CDR1 and CDR2 sequences are MGHRA and YSYEKL. CDR3 size: 15 residues. V lost 2 bases, J lost 3 bases, and 13 bases lay in between. For the CDR3, the DNA is TGCGCCAGCAGCCAATATTCACGGGGAGACTATGGCTACACCTTC. This encodes CASSQYSRGDYGYTF.

V gene TRBV2 combines with J gene TRBJ1-4; 11 bases agree with TRBD1. After removal of 3 bases from V and 3 bases from J, the junction contained 9 bases not matched to a gene. Germline V CDR1 and CDR2: SNHLY, FYNNEI. The CDR3 loop spans 18 amino acids. Written as DNA, the CDR3 is TGTGCCAGCAGTGACTTACCCGGACAGGGGGCACCTAATGAAAAACTGTTTTTT. This sequence encodes CASSDLPGQGAPNEKLFF.

This clone has just a few counts. The chain combines TRBV18 with TRBJ2-3; D gene ambiguous. Looked up from germline, CDR1 is KGHSH and CDR2 is LQKENI. Between the trimmed V and J ends, which lost 3 bases and 0 bases, there was a span of 4 bases. The CDR3 has 13 residues. CDR3 in DNA: TGTGCCAGCTCACCCTCAAGCACAGATACGCAGTATTTT. Translation gives CASSPSSTDTQYF.

The chain carries TRBV7-9 and TRBJ2-3; 8 nucleotides match TRBD2. The V gene's germline CDR1 is SEHNR and CDR2 FQNEAQ (reference sequence). Trimming removed 5 bases from V and 6 bases from J; junction bases left unmatched: 13. The CDR3 loop spans 16 amino acids. CDR3 nucleotides: TGTGCCAGCAGCCCGGCCGGGACTAGTAGGAGCGATACGCAGTATTTT. This encodes CASSPAGTSRSDTQYF.

V and J are TRBV18 and TRBJ1-1, with TRBD1 matching 9 bases. J was trimmed by 1 base and V by 7 bases; bases with no gene match: 4. The CDR3 totals 14 residues. Germline V gene lookup returns CDR1 KGHSH and CDR2 LQKENI. CDR3 sequence: CASFRDRANTEAFF. The CDR3 region has the DNA TGTGCCAGCTTCCGGGACAGGGCGAACACTGAAGCTTTCTTT.

The CDR3 nucleotides are TGCGCCAGCAGCTTAAGGGGCGGCCTGGGAGATACGCAGTATTTT. Its translation is CASSLRGGLGDTQYF. V gene TRBV5-1 combines with J gene TRBJ2-3, with D tentatively TRBD1 (5 bases). This CDR3 contains 15 residues. CDR1 SGHRS and CDR2 YFSETQ come from the germline V gene. Between the trimmed V and J ends, which lost 2 bases and 5 bases, there was a span of 15 bases.